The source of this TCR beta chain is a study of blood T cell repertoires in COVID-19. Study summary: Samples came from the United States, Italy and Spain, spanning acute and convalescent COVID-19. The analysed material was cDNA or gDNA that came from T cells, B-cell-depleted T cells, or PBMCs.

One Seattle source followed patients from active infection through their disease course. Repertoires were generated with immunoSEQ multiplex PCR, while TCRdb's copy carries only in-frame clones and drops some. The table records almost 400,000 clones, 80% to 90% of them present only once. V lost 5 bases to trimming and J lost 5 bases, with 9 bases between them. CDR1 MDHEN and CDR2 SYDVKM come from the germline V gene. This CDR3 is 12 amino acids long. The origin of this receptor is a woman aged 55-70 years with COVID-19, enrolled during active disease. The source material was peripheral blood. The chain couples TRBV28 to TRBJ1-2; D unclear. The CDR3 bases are TGTGCCAGCAGTGTCGTTTTTTATGGCTACACCTTC. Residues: CASSVVFYGYTF.